This is a list of T cell receptor beta chains from one sample in a study of blood T cells in healthy people across ages. TCRdb reprocessed the 5' RACE reads with MiXCR, giving one entry per CDR3 protein. Here the sample spans 1.5 million to 2 million distinct CDR3 sequences, roughly 52% being singletons. The sample consisted of blood. These receptors were collected from a woman aged 40 to 50 in good health. The CDR3 runs from the conserved cysteine through the conserved F or W. D genes are given only for firm matches. Clone size appears in some rows only: once, few, many, or a class for an expanded clone.

TRBJ2-5	TRBV20-1	-	-	TGCAGTGCGACCAGGGGGGCGGTTAAGACCCAGTACTTC	CSATRGAVKTQYF
TRBJ2-5	TRBV6-5	few	TRBD2	TGTGCCAGCAGTTACCGAGCTAGCGGGGCCGTTGGAGAGACCCAGTACTTC	CASSYRASGAVGETQYF
TRBJ2-7	TRBV7-2	-	-	TGTGCCAGCAGCTTCCGGGACTCGTACTACGAGCAGTACTTC	CASSFRDSYYEQYF
TRBJ2-7	TRBV12-3/TRBV12-4	-	-	TGTGCCAGTAAAGGGGAGCAGTACTTC	CASKGEQYF
TRBJ2-7	TRBV2	-	TRBD2	TGTGGTTGCGGGAGTATGTACGAGCAGTACTTC	CGCGSMYEQYF
TRBJ2-3	TRBV11-2	-	-	TGTGCCAGCAGCTCCGAGGACAGCCGCACAGATACGCAGTATTTT	CASSSEDSRTDTQYF
TRBJ2-1	TRBV7-2	-	TRBD1	TGTGCCTGCAGTTCCCAAAAGACAGGGTACGAGCAGTTCTTC	CACSSQKTGYEQFF
TRBJ2-7	TRBV4-2	few	-	TGTGCCAGCAGCCAAGATGCCCACGAGCAGTACTTC	CASSQDAHEQYF
TRBJ2-4	TRBV20-1	few	-	TGCAGTGCCGAGGGACACAAAAACATTCAGTACTTC	CSAEGHKNIQYF
TRBJ2-3	TRBV5-1	-	-	TGCGCCAGCCGCTTTGGCAGCCTCACAGATACGCAGTATTTT	CASRFGSLTDTQYF
TRBJ2-7	TRBV27	few	TRBD2	TGTGCCAGCAGCCAGAAGGGAGGGGCTCACGAGCAGTACTTC	CASSQKGGAHEQYF
TRBJ2-7	TRBV28	few	TRBD2	TGTGCCAGCAATCCTCTGGGAGCGGGGGGGAAGTACTTC	CASNPLGAGGKYF
TRBJ2-1	TRBV24-1	-	TRBD2	TGTGCCACCAGTGATTCCCTGGGACTAGCGGAATCCTACAATGAGCAGTTCTTC	CATSDSLGLAESYNEQFF
TRBJ2-3	TRBV24-1	-	-	TGTGCCACCCGGTACGGGACCACAGATACGCAGTATTTT	CATRYGTTDTQYF
TRBJ2-5	TRBV6-5	few	TRBD2	TGTGCCAGCAGTAGCGGGGACCTCCGAGGAGAGACCCAGTACTTC	CASSSGDLRGETQYF
TRBJ2-3	TRBV29-1	few	TRBD2	TGCAGCGGTGGACTAGCGGCCCCAGATACGCAGTATTTT	CSGGLAAPDTQYF
TRBJ2-1	TRBV20-1	-	-	TGCAGTGCACCGCGGACGGAAAATGAGCAGTTCTTC	CSAPRTENEQFF
TRBJ2-1	TRBV29-1	few	-	TGCAGCATCCAGACCTACAATGAGCAGTTCTTC	CSIQTYNEQFF
TRBJ2-3	TRBV27	-	TRBD2	TGTGCCAGCAGTTTTTCGGCCCGACTAGCGGGGGGAAAGGATACGCAGTATTTT	CASSFSARLAGGKDTQYF
TRBJ2-7	TRBV29-1	-	-	TGCAGCGTTGCCGGGGCCCACTACGAGCAGTACTTC	CSVAGAHYEQYF
TRBJ1-2	TRBV5-6	-	TRBD1	TGTGCCAGCAGCTTGAGAGGGGGCGCGAGTGGCTACACCTTC	CASSLRGGASGYTF
TRBJ2-4	TRBV6-2/TRBV6-3	few	TRBD1	TGTGCCAGCAGTGGGGACAGGGTCAAAAACATTCAGTACTTC	CASSGDRVKNIQYF
TRBJ2-7	TRBV4-1	-	TRBD2	TGCGCCAGCAGCCAGACCTCTAGCGGTCCCGAGCAGTACTTC	CASSQTSSGPEQYF
TRBJ2-1	TRBV12-3/TRBV12-4	few	TRBD1	TGTGCCAGCCAATCTACACAGGGGATGTACAATGAGCAGTTCTTC	CASQSTQGMYNEQFF
TRBJ2-1	TRBV11-2	-	TRBD1	TGTGCCAGCAGCTTAGGGACAGGGTCGGCGAATGAGCAGTTCTTC	CASSLGTGSANEQFF
TRBJ2-3	TRBV20-1	-	-	TGCAGTGCTAGAATCAGTAAAGGAAGGGATACGCAGTATTTT	CSARISKGRDTQYF
TRBJ2-2	TRBV28	-	-	TGTGCCAGCAGAGGCAGGGCCACCGGGGAGCTGTTTTTT	CASRGRATGELFF
TRBJ1-1	TRBV29-1	-	TRBD1	TGCAGCGTCCAACCGGGACAGGGTGAAGCTTTCTTT	CSVQPGQGEAFF
TRBJ2-5	TRBV27	-	-	TGTGCCAGCAGCCAGCCGGGCGGACCGTTACAAGAGACCCAGTACTTC	CASSQPGGPLQETQYF
TRBJ2-5	TRBV7-3	once	-	TGTGCCAGCAGCCGCGACCAGGCATCCGAGACCCGGTACTTC	CASSRDQASETRYF
TRBJ2-7	TRBV28	-	-	TGTGCCAGCCGACGCCGTGACAGGACCTACGAGCAGTACTTC	CASRRRDRTYEQYF
TRBJ1-2	TRBV20-1	-	-	TGCAGGGGGGCGCAGGGTATAGGAGGCTACACCTTC	CRGAQGIGGYTF
TRBJ2-7	TRBV15	-	TRBD1	TGTGCCACCAGCAGAGGGACGACAGGGAGTTACGAGCAGTACTTC	CATSRGTTGSYEQYF
TRBJ2-3	TRBV20-1	-	-	TGCAGTGCTGGAGGGAGTAGCAGTTCTGCAGATACGCAGTATTTT	CSAGGSSSSADTQYF
TRBJ2-5	TRBV7-7	-	-	TGTGCTAGCAGCTTTCGGGACTCGATGGCCCAGTACTTC	CASSFRDSMAQYF
TRBJ2-1	TRBV21-1	-	-	TGTGCCAGGAGCCTCTACGACAGCTACAATGAGCAGTTCTTC	CARSLYDSYNEQFF
TRBJ2-5	TRBV7-3	-	-	TGTGCCAGCAGCCCGCAAGGGGGTTTTAGAGAGACCCAGTACTTC	CASSPQGGFRETQYF
TRBJ2-5	TRBV7-7	-	-	TGTGCTAGCAGCTTAGTTGTGGGGCACCAAGAGACCCAGTACTTC	CASSLVVGHQETQYF
TRBJ2-7	TRBV10-3	-	-	TGTGCCATCAGTGACCCCCGGACCTTGGGCTACGAGCAGTACTTC	CAISDPRTLGYEQYF
TRBJ1-2	TRBV5-1	few	-	TGCGCCAGCATTGGACCTAACTATGGCTACACCTTC	CASIGPNYGYTF
TRBJ1-1	TRBV7-9	-	-	TGTGCCAGCAGCTGGGACGGTGGCGTGAACACTGAAGCTTTCTTT	CASSWDGGVNTEAFF
TRBJ2-5	TRBV24-1	-	-	TGTGCCACCATCCGCACAGAAGAGACCCAGTACTTC	CATIRTEETQYF
TRBJ2-5	TRBV15	-	TRBD2	TGTGCCACCAGCCCCGGAACACTAGCGGACGGAGAGACCCAGTACTTC	CATSPGTLADGETQYF
TRBJ1-2	TRBV5-1	few	-	TGCGCCAGCAGATCCACCGGGGAATCGGGCTACACCTTC	CASRSTGESGYTF
TRBJ2-5	TRBV12-3/TRBV12-4	many	-	TGTGCCAGCAGTTTTGTTAGGGAAGAGACCCAGTACTTC	CASSFVREETQYF
TRBJ2-7	TRBV20-1	few	-	TGCAGTGCCCATATATCCCACAATGAGCAGTACTTC	CSAHISHNEQYF
TRBJ2-4	TRBV9	-	TRBD2	TGTGCCAGCAGCGTACGAGCGGGGGACCAACAGTACTTC	CASSVRAGDQQYF